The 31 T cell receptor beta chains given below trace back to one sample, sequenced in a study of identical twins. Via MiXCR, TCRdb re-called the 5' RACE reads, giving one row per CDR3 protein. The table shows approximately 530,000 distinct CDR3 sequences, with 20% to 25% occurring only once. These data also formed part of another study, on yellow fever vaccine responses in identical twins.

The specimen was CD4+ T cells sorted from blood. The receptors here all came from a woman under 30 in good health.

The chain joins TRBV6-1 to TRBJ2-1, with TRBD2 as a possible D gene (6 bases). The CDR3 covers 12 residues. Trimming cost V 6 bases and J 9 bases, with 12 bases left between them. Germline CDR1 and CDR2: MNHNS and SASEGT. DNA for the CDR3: TGTGCCAGCAGCAAAGAGGGAGGTGAGCAGTTCTTC. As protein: CASSKEGGEQFF.

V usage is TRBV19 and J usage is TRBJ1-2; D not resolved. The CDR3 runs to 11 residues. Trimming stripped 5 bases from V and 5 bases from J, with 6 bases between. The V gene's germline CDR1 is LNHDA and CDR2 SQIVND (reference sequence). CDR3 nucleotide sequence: TGTGCCAGTAGTGCCCTATATGGCTACACCTTC. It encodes CASSALYGYTF.

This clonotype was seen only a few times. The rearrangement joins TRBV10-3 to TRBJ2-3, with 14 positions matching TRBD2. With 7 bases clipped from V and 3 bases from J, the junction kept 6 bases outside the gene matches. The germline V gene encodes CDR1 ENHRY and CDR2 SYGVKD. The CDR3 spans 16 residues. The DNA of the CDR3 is TGTGCCATCACCGCGGGGACTAGCGGGAGAACAGATACGCAGTATTTT. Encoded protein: CAITAGTSGRTDTQYF.

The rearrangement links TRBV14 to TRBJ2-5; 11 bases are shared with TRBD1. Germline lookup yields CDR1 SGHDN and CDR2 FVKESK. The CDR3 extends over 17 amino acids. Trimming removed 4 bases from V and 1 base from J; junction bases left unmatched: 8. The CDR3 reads CASSPGTGTGGQETQYF. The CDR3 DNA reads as TGTGCCAGCAGCCCCGGGACCGGGACAGGGGGCCAAGAGACCCAGTACTTC.

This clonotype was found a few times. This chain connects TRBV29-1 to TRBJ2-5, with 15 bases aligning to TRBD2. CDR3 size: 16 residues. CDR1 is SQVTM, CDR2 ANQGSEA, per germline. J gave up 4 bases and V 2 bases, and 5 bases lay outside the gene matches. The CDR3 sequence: CSVEKGLAGGPETQYF. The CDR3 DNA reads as TGCAGCGTTGAAAAGGGACTAGCGGGAGGCCCAGAGACCCAGTACTTC. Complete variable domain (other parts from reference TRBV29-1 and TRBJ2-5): SAVISQKPSRDICQRGTSLTIQCQVDSQVTMMFWYRQQPGQSLTLIATANQGSEATYESGFVIDKFPISRPNLTFSTLTVSNMSPEDSSIYLCSVEKGLAGGPETQYFGPGTRLLVL.

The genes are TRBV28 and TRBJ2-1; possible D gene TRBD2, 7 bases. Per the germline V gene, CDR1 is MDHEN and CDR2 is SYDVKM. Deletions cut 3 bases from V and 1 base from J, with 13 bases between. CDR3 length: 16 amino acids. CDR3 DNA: TGTGCCAGCAGTTTGCTAGGGGGGGGGTCCTACAATGAGCAGTTCTTC. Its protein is CASSLLGGGSYNEQFF.

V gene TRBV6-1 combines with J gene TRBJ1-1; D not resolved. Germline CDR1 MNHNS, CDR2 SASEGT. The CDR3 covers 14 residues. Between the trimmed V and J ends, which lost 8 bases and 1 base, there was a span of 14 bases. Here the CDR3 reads CASQVWNTNTEAFF. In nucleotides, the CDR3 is TGTGCCAGCCAAGTCTGGAACACGAACACTGAAGCTTTCTTT.

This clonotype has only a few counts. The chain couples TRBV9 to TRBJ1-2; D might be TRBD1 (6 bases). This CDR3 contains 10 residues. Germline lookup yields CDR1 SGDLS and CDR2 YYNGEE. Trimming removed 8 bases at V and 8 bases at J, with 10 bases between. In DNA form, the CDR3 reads TGTGCCAGTTACAGGGAGGGCTACACCTTC. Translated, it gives CASYREGYTF.

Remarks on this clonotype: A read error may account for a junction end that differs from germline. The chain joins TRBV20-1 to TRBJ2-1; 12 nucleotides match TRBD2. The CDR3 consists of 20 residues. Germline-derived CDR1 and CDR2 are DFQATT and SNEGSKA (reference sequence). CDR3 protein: CSAFSTPGLAGGYSHNEQFF. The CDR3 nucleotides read TGCAGTGCTTTTTCGACACCGGGACTAGCGGGTGGTTACTCCCACAATGAGCAGTTCTTC.

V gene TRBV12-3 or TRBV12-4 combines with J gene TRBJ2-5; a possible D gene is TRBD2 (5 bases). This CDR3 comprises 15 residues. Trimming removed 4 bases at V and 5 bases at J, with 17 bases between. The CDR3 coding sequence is TGTGCCAGCAGTTCTCGGGCCCCGGAGGCCGAGACCCAGTACTTC. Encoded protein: CASSSRAPEAETQYF.

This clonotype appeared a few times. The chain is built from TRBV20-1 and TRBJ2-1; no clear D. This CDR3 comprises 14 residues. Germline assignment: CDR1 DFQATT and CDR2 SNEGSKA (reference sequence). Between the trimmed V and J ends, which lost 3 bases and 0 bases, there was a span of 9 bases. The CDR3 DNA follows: TGCAGTGCTAGCGGGTGGGGCTCCTACAATGAGCAGTTCTTC. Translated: CSASGWGSYNEQFF.

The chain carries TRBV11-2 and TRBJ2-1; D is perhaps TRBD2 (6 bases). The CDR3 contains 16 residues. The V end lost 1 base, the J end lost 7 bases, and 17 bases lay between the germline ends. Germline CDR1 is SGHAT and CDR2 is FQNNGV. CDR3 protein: CASSLARGLYRNEQFF. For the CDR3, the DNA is TGTGCCAGCAGCTTAGCGAGGGGACTCTATAGGAATGAGCAGTTCTTC.

CDR3 DNA: TGTGCCAGCAGCACAGCGACAGGGAGAAATTCACCCCTCCACTTT. Amino acids: CASSTATGRNSPLHF. V usage is TRBV7-9 and J usage is TRBJ1-6; 7 bases are shared with TRBD1. The CDR3 has 15 amino acids. Germline V gene sequence: CDR1 SEHNR, CDR2 FQNEAQ (reference sequence). The V segment lost 5 bases and the J segment 7 bases; nucleotides outside the gene matches: 8.

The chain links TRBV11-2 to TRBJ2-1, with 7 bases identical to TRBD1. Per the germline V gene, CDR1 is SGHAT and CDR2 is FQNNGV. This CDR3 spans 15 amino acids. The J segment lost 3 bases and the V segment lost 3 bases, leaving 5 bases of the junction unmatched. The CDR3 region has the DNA TGTGCCAGCAGCTTCGGGACAGCAAGCTACAATGAGCAGTTCTTC. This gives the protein CASSFGTASYNEQFF.

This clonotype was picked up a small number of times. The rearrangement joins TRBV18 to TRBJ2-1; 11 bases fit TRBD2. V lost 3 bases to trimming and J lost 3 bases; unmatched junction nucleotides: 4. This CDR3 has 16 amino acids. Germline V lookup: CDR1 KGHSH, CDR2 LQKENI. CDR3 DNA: TGTGCCAGCTCACCCGTAGCGGGGGGGCTCTACAATGAGCAGTTCTTC. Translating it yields CASSPVAGGLYNEQFF.

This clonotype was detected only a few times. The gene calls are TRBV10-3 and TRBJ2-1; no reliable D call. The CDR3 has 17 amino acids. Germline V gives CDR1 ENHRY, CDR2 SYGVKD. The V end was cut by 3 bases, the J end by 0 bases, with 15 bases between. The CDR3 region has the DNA TGTGCCATCAGTGATCGGCCAGCCGAAAGCTCCTACAATGAGCAGTTCTTC. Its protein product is CAISDRPAESSYNEQFF.

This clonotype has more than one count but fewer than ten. The CDR3 is CASSLDGQGRTEAFF. CDR3 in DNA: TGCGCCAGCAGCTTGGACGGACAGGGTCGAACTGAAGCTTTCTTT. The gene calls are TRBV5-1 and TRBJ1-1, with TRBD1 identical over 8 bases. Germline loops: CDR1 SGHRS, CDR2 YFSETQ. This CDR3 comprises 15 residues. J was trimmed by 5 bases and V by 0 bases; bases with no gene match: 6.

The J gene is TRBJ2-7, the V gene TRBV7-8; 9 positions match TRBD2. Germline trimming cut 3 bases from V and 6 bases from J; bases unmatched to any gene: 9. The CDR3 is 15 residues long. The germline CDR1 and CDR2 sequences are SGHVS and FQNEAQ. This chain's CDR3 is CASSFGSGSPSEQYF. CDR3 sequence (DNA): TGTGCCAGCAGCTTCGGTAGCGGGAGCCCTAGCGAGCAGTACTTC.

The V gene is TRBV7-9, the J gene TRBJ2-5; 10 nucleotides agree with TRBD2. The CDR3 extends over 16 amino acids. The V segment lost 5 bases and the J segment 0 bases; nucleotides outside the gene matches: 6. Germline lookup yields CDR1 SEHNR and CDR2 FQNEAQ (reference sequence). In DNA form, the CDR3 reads TGTGCCAGCAGCAAGCTAGCGGGAGAGTACCAAGAGACCCAGTACTTC. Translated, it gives CASSKLAGEYQETQYF. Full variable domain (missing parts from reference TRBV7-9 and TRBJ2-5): DTGVSQNPRHKITKRGQNVTFRCDPISEHNRLYWYRQTLGQGPEFLTYFQNEAQLEKSRLLSDRFSAERPKGSFSTLEIQRTEQGDSAMYLCASSKLAGEYQETQYFGPGTRLLVL.

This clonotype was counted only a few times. The CDR3 sequence is CASSPDRDSYEQYF. The DNA of the CDR3 is TGTGCCAGCAGCCCGGACAGGGACTCCTACGAGCAGTACTTC. This chain links TRBV14 with TRBJ2-7; TRBD1 matches 8 bases. The germline V gene has CDR1 SGHDN and CDR2 FVKESK. The CDR3 length is 14 residues. Trimming cost V 4 bases and J 0 bases; bases outside gene matches: 2.

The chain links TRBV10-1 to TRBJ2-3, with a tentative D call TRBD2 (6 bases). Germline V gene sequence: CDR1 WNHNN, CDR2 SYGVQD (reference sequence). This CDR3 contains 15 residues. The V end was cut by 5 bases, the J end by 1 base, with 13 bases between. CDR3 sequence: CASSSGEAGTDTQYF. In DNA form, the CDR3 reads TGCGCCAGCAGTTCGGGGGAAGCTGGCACAGATACGCAGTATTTT.

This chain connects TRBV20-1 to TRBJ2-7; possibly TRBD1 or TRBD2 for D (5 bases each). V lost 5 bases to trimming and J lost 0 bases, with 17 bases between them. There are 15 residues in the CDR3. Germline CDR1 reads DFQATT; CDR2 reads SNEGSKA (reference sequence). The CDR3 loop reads CSAERARGPSYEQYF. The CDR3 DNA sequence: TGCAGTGCTGAAAGAGCTAGGGGACCCTCCTACGAGCAGTACTTC.

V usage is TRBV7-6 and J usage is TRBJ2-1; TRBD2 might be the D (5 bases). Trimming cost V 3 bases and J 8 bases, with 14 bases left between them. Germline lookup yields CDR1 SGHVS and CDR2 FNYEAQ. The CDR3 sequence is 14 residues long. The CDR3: CASSFLGITYEQFF. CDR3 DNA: TGTGCCAGCAGCTTCCTCGGGATTACGTATGAGCAGTTCTTC. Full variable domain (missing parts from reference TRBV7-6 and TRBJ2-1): GAGVSQSPRYKVTKRGQDVALRCDPISGHVSLYWYRQALGQGPEFLTYFNYEAQQDKSGLPNDRFSAERPEGSISTLTIQRTEQRDSAMYRCASSFLGITYEQFFGPGTRLTVL.

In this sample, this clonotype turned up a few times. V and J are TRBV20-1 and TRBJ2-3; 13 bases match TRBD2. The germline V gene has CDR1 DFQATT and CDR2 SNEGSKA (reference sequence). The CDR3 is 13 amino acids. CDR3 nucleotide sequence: TGCATGCCGGGACTAGCGGGAAGAGATACGCAGTATTTT. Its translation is CMPGLAGRDTQYF.

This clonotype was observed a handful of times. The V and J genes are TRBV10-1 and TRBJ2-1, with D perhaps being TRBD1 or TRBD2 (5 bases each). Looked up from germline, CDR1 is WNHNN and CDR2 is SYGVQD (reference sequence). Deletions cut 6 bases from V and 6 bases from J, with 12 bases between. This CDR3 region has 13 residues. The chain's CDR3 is CASRKTGGNEQFF. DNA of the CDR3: TGCGCCAGCAGGAAAACAGGAGGCAATGAGCAGTTCTTC.

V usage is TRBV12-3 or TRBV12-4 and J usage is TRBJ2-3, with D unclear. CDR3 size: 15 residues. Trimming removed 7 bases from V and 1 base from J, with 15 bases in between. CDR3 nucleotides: TGTGCCAGCATCCCATGGGCCTCGGGCACAGATACGCAGTATTTT. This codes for CASIPWASGTDTQYF.

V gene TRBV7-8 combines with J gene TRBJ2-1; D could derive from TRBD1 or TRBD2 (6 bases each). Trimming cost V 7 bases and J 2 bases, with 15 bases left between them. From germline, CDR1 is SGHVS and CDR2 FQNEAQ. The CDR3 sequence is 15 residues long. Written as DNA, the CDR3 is TGTGCCAGCACTCCCTCCGGGGGCCCCTACAATGAGCAGTTCTTC. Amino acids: CASTPSGGPYNEQFF.

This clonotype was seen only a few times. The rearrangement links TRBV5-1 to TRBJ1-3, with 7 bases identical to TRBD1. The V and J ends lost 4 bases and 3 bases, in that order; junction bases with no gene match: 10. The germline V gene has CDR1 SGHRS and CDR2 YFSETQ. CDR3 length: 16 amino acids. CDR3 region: CASSLGQAQFGNTIYF. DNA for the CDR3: TGCGCCAGCAGCCTCGGACAGGCACAGTTTGGAAACACCATATATTTT.

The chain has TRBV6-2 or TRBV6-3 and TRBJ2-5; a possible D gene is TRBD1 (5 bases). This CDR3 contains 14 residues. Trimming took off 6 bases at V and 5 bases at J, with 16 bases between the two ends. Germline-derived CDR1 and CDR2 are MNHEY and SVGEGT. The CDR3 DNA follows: TGTGCCAGCAGCAGGGCTCTCGTTTCGGAGACCCAGTACTTC. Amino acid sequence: CASSRALVSETQYF.

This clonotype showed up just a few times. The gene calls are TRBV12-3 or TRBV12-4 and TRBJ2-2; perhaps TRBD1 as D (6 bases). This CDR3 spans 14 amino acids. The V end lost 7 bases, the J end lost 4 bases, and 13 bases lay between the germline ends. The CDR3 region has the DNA TGTGCCAGCAACCTACAGGGCGGCACCGGGGAGCTGTTTTTT. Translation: CASNLQGGTGELFF.

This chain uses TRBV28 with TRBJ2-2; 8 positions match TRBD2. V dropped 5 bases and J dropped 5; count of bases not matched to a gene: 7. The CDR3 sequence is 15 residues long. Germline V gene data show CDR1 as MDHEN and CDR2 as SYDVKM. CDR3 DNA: TGTGCCAGCAGTGCAGGGACTAGTGGTACCGGGGAGCTGTTTTTT. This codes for CASSAGTSGTGELFF.